A single sample gave rise to the 13 T cell receptor beta chains below, sequenced in a study of T cell responses to AZD1222 COVID-19 vaccine. Sequenced by immunoSEQ multiplex PCR; TCRdb stores in-frame clones only, minus some. This sample carries 99,000 or so clones, roughly 80% of them seen once, and the ten largest clones take approximately 5%. The sample consisted of peripheral blood, taken on day 0 of AZD1222 vaccination. The receptors were gathered from an adult in good health.

The chain uses TRBV27 and TRBJ2-2; D remains ambiguous. There are 15 residues in the CDR3. Trimming stripped 0 bases from V and 1 base from J, with 6 bases between. CDR1 and CDR2 (germline): MNHEY, SMNVEV (reference sequence). The CDR3 region is CASSLSNWNTGELFF. In DNA, the CDR3 is TGTGCCAGCAGTTTATCGAACTGGAACACCGGGGAGCTGTTTTTT.

This chain joins TRBV13 and TRBJ2-5; no definite D call. This CDR3 has 15 amino acids. CDR1 and CDR2 from the germline V gene are PRHDT and FYEKMQ (reference sequence). Deletions cut 2 bases from V and 4 bases from J, with 14 bases between. In nucleotides, the CDR3 is TGTGCCAGCAGCTTACGGGTCAGAGCCAGAGAGACCCAGTACTTC. Protein sequence: CASSLRVRARETQYF.

The chain has TRBV29-1 and TRBJ1-1, with a weak D call TRBD1 (5 bases). The CDR3 extends over 12 amino acids. The germline V and J ends were trimmed by 7 bases and 5 bases, with 14 bases remaining between them. Germline CDR1 reads SQVTM; CDR2 reads ANQGSEA. The CDR3 region has the DNA TGCAGCGCCAAAGGGGTGGGGACTGAAGCTTTCTTT. Protein sequence: CSAKGVGTEAFF.

The J gene is TRBJ1-2, the V gene TRBV11-2; 7 nucleotides agree with TRBD1. CDR3 length: 15 amino acids. Germline values: CDR1 SGHAT, CDR2 FQNNGV. The V segment lost 4 bases and the J segment 4 bases; nucleotides outside the gene matches: 9. This CDR3 reads CASSSSRGQSYGYTF. Written as DNA, the CDR3 is TGTGCCAGCAGCTCTAGCCGGGGACAGTCCTATGGCTACACCTTC. The variable domain in full, with the rest retrieved from reference TRBV11-2 and TRBJ1-2, is EAGVAQSPRYKIIEKRQSVAFWCNPISGHATLYWYQQILGQGPKLLIQFQNNGVVDDSQLPKDRFSAERLKGVDSTLKIQPAKLEDSAVYLCASSSSRGQSYGYTFGSGTRLTVV.

For the CDR3, the DNA is TGTGCCAGCAGGTCTACAGGGAGAGAGGGCTACACCTTC. It yields the protein CASRSTGREGYTF. The gene calls are TRBV6-5 and TRBJ1-2, with a tentative D call TRBD1 (6 bases). This CDR3 spans 13 amino acids. The germline V and J ends were trimmed by 6 bases and 8 bases, with 16 bases remaining between them. The germline V gene encodes CDR1 MNHEY and CDR2 SVGAGI.

The chain links TRBV6-5 to TRBJ2-7; D may be TRBD1 (5 bases). CDR1 MNHEY and CDR2 SVGAGI come from the germline V gene. This CDR3 is built from 13 residues. V lost 8 bases and J 1 base, leaving 12 bases between the germline ends. The CDR3 DNA sequence: TGTGCCAGCTCGTGGGGCCTGTCCTACGAGCAGTACTTC. Protein product: CASSWGLSYEQYF.

The rearrangement links TRBV7-9 to TRBJ1-1; unclear D gene. The CDR3 is 11 residues long. V lost 5 bases, J lost 6 bases, and 7 bases lay in between. CDR1 SEHNR and CDR2 FQNEAQ come from the germline V gene (reference sequence). CDR3 in DNA: TGTGCCAGCAGCAGGGATGCTGAAGCTTTCTTT. Amino acid sequence: CASSRDAEAFF.

The V and J genes are TRBV5-1 and TRBJ2-3, with TRBD2 matching over 8 bases. J gave up 2 bases and V 4 bases, and 9 bases lay outside the gene matches. Germline CDR1 SGHRS, CDR2 YFSETQ. There are 16 residues in the CDR3. CDR3 residues: CASSLALAGNTDTQYF. Here the CDR3 DNA reads TGCGCCAGCAGCCTTGCATTAGCGGGGAACACAGATACGCAGTATTTT. The entire variable domain, with the rest obtained from reference TRBV5-1 and TRBJ2-3, is as follows: KAGVTQTPRYLIKTRGQQVTLSCSPISGHRSVSWYQQTPGQGLQFLFEYFSETQRNKGNFPGRFSGRQFSNSRSEMNVSTLELGDSALYLCASSLALAGNTDTQYFGPGTRLTVL.

The gene calls are TRBV2 and TRBJ1-2; maybe TRBD1 (5 bases). With 8 bases removed from V and 4 bases from J, the gap between germline ends came to 11 bases. This CDR3 is built from 12 residues. Germline CDR1 SNHLY, CDR2 FYNNEI. CDR3 sequence (DNA): TGTGCCAGCCGACAGATTTCCTATGGCTACACCTTC. Residues: CASRQISYGYTF.

The chain employs TRBV27 and TRBJ1-6, with D possibly being TRBD1 (6 bases). V lost 5 bases and J lost 7, with 15 bases in between. Germline CDR1 and CDR2: MNHEY and SMNVEV (reference sequence). The length of the CDR3 is 15 residues. The CDR3 nucleotides are TGTGCCAGCAGTCAGCAGGGGCTGGGGAATTCACCCCTCCACTTT. As protein: CASSQQGLGNSPLHF.

V gene TRBV2 combines with J gene TRBJ1-4; 7 bases are shared with TRBD1. Germline V gene data show CDR1 as SNHLY and CDR2 as FYNNEI. CDR3 length equals 17 residues. J was trimmed by 3 bases and V by 2 bases; bases with no gene match: 9. For the CDR3, the DNA is TGTGCCAGCAGTGAATATGACAGGGTTCTAGCTAATGAAAAACTGTTTTTT. Translated, it gives CASSEYDRVLANEKLFF.

The genes are TRBV29-1 and TRBJ2-7, with TRBD1 matching over 12 bases. The V gene's germline CDR1 is SQVTM and CDR2 ANQGSEA. The CDR3 has 15 amino acids. V was clipped by 1 base and J by 5 bases; unmatched bases: 6. The CDR3 here is CSVEGDRGRPNEQYF. CDR3 coding DNA: TGCAGCGTTGAAGGGGACAGGGGGCGACCCAACGAGCAGTACTTC.

The J gene is TRBJ1-1, the V gene TRBV12-3 or TRBV12-4; D ambiguous. This CDR3 region has 13 residues. The germline V and J ends were trimmed by 7 bases and 0 bases, with 9 bases remaining between them. CDR3 DNA: TGTGCCAGCAACCTTCAGATGAACACTGAAGCTTTCTTT. Protein sequence: CASNLQMNTEAFF.